A single T cell receptor beta chain is shown here with its context. Antigen specificity is unknown. Profiled with immunoSEQ multiplex PCR; TCRdb holds only in-frame clones, not every one. The sample contains 75,000 to 100,000 clones, 70% to 85% of which appear only once. The data derive from a study of OX40 agonist ivuxolimab in advanced cancers. Findings and caveats of the study: Researchers report that CD8+ T cells had, on average, more expanded clones than CD4+.

The CDR3 has 16 residues. Trimming shortened V by 0 bases and J by 2 bases, and 13 bases separated the two germline ends. Looked up from germline, CDR1 is LNHNV and CDR2 is YYDKDF (reference sequence). The chain joins TRBV15 to TRBJ1-1; D gene uncertain. This clonotype was sampled from an adult with an advanced solid tumor such as melanoma, head and neck, liver or kidney cancer. Sequencing was performed on CD4+ or CD8+ T cells sorted from blood, taken in a trial of the OX40 agonist ivuxolimab. The CDR3 reads CATSRDYRTGNTEAFF. The CDR3 nucleotides read TGTGCCACCAGCAGAGACTATCGGACGGGAAACACTGAAGCTTTCTTT. The complete variable domain, with remaining parts taken from reference TRBV15 and TRBJ1-1, reads DAMVIQNPRYQVTQFGKPVTLSCSQTLNHNVMYWYQQKSSQAPKLLFHYYDKDFNNEADTPDNFQSRRPNTSFCFLDIRSPGLGDTAMYLCATSRDYRTGNTEAFFGQGTRLTVV.